Sample share makes the clone carrying this TCR beta chain medium-sized. The CDR3 totals 16 residues. After removal of 5 bases from V and 4 bases from J, the junction contained 11 bases not matched to a gene. CDR1 MNHEY and CDR2 SMNVEV come from the germline V gene (reference sequence). cDNA was made from 500 ng RNA using alpha and beta constant primers. Separate chain-specific third strand synthesis with multiplexing indices produced the alpha and beta libraries. One entry per CDR3 protein results from TCRdb running MiXCR on the 5' RACE reads. Here the sample spans some 6,100 distinct CDR3 sequences, roughly 8.1% being singletons. This entry is derived from a study of HIV-infected patients and healthy controls. Roughly three months, about 14 weeks, into antiretroviral therapy, follow-up blood was collected. No cell fractionation was done, so the repertoire covers all unsorted peripheral blood T cells.

The chain joins TRBV27 to TRBJ2-5; 9 positions match TRBD1. This TCR was recovered from an adult with HIV infection. The starting material was blood, obtained during antiretroviral therapy. The CDR3: CASSPGTGFSIETQYF. As DNA, the CDR3 is TGTGCCAGCAGTCCCGGGACAGGGTTTTCCATAGAGACCCAGTACTTC.